The 14 T cell receptor beta chains in this list originate from one sample, sequenced in a study of blood T cells in healthy people across ages. Primed by a sample-barcoded 5' primer and a J-beta primer mix, a second PCR proceeded for about 6 to 12 cycles. TCRdb reprocessed the 5' RACE reads with MiXCR, giving one entry per CDR3 protein. This sample has hundreds of thousands of distinct CDR3 sequences; 58% occur once, and the top ten carry about 20%. The source material was blood. The receptors stem from a young man in good health.

Comments on this clonotype: One junction end does not reproduce the germline sequence, and a read error may be involved. In DNA form, the CDR3 reads TGTACCAGCAGTTGGGCTAGCCCGTCAGAGACCCAGTACTTC. It specifies CTSSWASPSETQYF. The rearrangement links TRBV6-5 to TRBJ2-5; possibly TRBD2 for D (5 bases). The CDR3 loop spans 14 amino acids. The germline V gene has CDR1 MNHEY and CDR2 SVGAGI.

The CDR3 sequence: CSARAGTSRLGTQYF. For the CDR3, the DNA is TGCAGTGCTAGGGCCGGGACTAGCCGCTTAGGTACGCAGTATTTT. The rearrangement links TRBV20-1 to TRBJ2-3; 9 nucleotides line up with TRBD2. The CDR3 totals 15 residues. Trimming cost V 3 bases and J 8 bases; bases outside gene matches: 12. CDR1 is DFQATT, CDR2 SNEGSKA, per germline (reference sequence).

V gene TRBV3-1 combines with J gene TRBJ1-1; possibly TRBD1 for D (5 bases). Per germline, CDR1 LGHDT and CDR2 YNNKEL (reference sequence). The CDR3 totals 13 residues. The V gene lost 3 bases and the J gene lost 7 bases, with 12 bases spanning the gap. CDR3 loop: CASSQQGGGEAFF. DNA of the CDR3: TGTGCCAGCAGCCAGCAGGGAGGAGGTGAAGCTTTCTTT.

In this sample, this clonotype turned up a few times. This chain joins TRBV6-1 and TRBJ2-1; 7 bases line up with TRBD1. The CDR3 is 17 amino acids. J lost 0 bases, V lost 4 bases, and 9 bases had no gene match. CDR1 and CDR2 (germline): MNHNS, SASEGT. CDR3 sequence reads: CASSARQGVGSYNEQFF. The DNA for the CDR3 is TGTGCCAGCAGTGCCCGACAGGGAGTAGGCTCCTACAATGAGCAGTTCTTC.

This clonotype was recorded many times. The V gene is TRBV11-1, the J gene TRBJ1-1; no definite D call. CDR1 and CDR2 from the germline V gene are SGHAT and FQDESV (reference sequence). V was clipped by 5 bases and J by 8 bases, with 18 bases between them. The CDR3 sequence is 14 residues long. CDR3 protein: CASSLRSQRTEAFF. CDR3 sequence (DNA): TGTGCCAGCAGCCTACGGTCCCAAAGAACCGAAGCTTTCTTT. Looking up the rest from reference TRBV11-1 and TRBJ1-1 gives the full variable domain: EAEVAQSPRYKITEKSQAVAFWCDPISGHATLYWYRQILGQGPELLVQFQDESVVDDSQLPKDRFSAERLKGVDSTLKIQPAELGDSAMYLCASSLRSQRTEAFFGQGTRLTVV.

The chain has TRBV6-5 and TRBJ2-4, with 9 bases fitting TRBD2. The DNA end is more similar to TRBJ2-7, so the J call may be wrong. Germline loops: CDR1 MNHEY, CDR2 SVGAGI. There are 13 residues in the CDR3. The CDR3 DNA is TGTGCCAGCGAGGGACTAGCACTCTACGAGCAGTACTTC. Its protein product is CASEGLALYEQYF.

This clonotype showed up just a few times. The chain couples TRBV7-8 to TRBJ1-1; the D is unclear. V dropped 3 bases and J dropped 5 bases, with 13 bases sitting between them. There are 14 residues in the CDR3. Germline V gene lookup returns CDR1 SGHVS and CDR2 FQNEAQ. CDR3 coding DNA: TGTGCCAGCAGCTTTGGCGGGGTTGGAACTGAAGCTTTCTTT. Translated: CASSFGGVGTEAFF.

V and J are TRBV25-1 and TRBJ1-6; tentatively, D is TRBD1 (5 bases). The germline gives CDR1 MGHDK, CDR2 SYGVNS. V was clipped by 3 bases and J by 3 bases, with 12 bases between them. The CDR3 spans 16 residues. CDR3 region: CASSDPDSDYNSPLHF. CDR3 coding DNA: TGTGCCAGCAGTGACCCTGACAGCGACTATAATTCACCCCTCCACTTT.

The V and J genes are TRBV7-2 and TRBJ1-2, with D tentatively TRBD1 (5 bases). The CDR3 contains 14 residues. Looked up from germline, CDR1 is SGHTA and CDR2 is FQGNSA. The V and J ends lost 5 bases and 8 bases respectively, with 18 bases between them. The CDR3 region has the DNA TGTGCCAGCAGCCCTTCGACAGATGCGAGAGGCTACACCTTC. This sequence encodes CASSPSTDARGYTF.

V gene TRBV19 combines with J gene TRBJ2-7; possibly TRBD1 for D (5 bases). CDR3 length: 14 amino acids. Trimming removed 0 bases at V and 6 bases at J, with 12 bases between. Germline CDR1 reads LNHDA; CDR2 reads SQIVND (reference sequence). The DNA for the CDR3 is TGTGCCAGTAGTATAGATGACAGTTTTGCCGAGCAGTACTTC. Its protein product is CASSIDDSFAEQYF. Drawing the rest from reference TRBV19 and TRBJ2-7, the complete variable domain is DGGITQSPKYLFRKEGQNVTLSCEQNLNHDAMYWYRQDPGQGLRLIYYSQIVNDFQKGDIAEGYSVSREKKESFPLTVTSAQKNPTAFYLCASSIDDSFAEQYFGPGTRLTVT.

V usage is TRBV6-1 and J usage is TRBJ2-3; D not certain. V was pared by 7 bases and J by 2 bases, with 10 bases between. The CDR3 consists of 13 residues. The germline CDR1 and CDR2 sequences are MNHNS and SASEGT. The CDR3 sequence is CASIDAFTDTQYF. As DNA, the CDR3 is TGTGCCAGCATCGACGCGTTCACAGATACGCAGTATTTT.

The V gene is TRBV12-3 or TRBV12-4, the J gene TRBJ1-1; D perhaps matches TRBD1 (5 bases). V lost 3 bases, J lost 11 bases, and 13 bases lay in between. This CDR3 has 12 residues. This chain's CDR3 is CASSFLQGVAFF. The DNA of the CDR3 is TGTGCCAGCAGTTTTCTTCAGGGTGTGGCTTTCTTT.

As to this clonotype: The germline gene is not matched at one end of the junction; a read error may be the cause. This chain joins TRBV20-1 and TRBJ1-6; 9 bases agree with TRBD1. This CDR3 spans 15 amino acids. The V gene's germline CDR1 is DFQATT and CDR2 SNEGSKA (reference sequence). In nucleotides, the CDR3 is TGCAGTGCTCGGGACAGGGACAACTATAACTCACCCCTCCACTTT. Translated: CSARDRDNYNSPLHF.

This clonotype was detected ten times or more. The genes are TRBV20-1 and TRBJ2-5, with 9 bases matching TRBD2. The J segment lost 4 bases and the V segment lost 6 bases, leaving 12 bases of the junction unmatched. The CDR3 extends over 15 amino acids. Germline lookup yields CDR1 DFQATT and CDR2 SNEGSKA (reference sequence). The CDR3 nucleotides read TGCAGTGCCCCCCGTCTAGCGGGATCTGTAGAGACCCAGTACTTC. This translates into CSAPRLAGSVETQYF.